What follows are 7 T cell receptor beta chains derived from one specimen sequenced in a study of blood T cell repertoires in COVID-19. Using immunoSEQ multiplex PCR, the repertoire was profiled, and TCRdb retains in-frame clones only, with some absent. This sample has approximately 77,000 clones, with roughly 80% found just once. Sequencing input: peripheral blood. The receptors originated from a woman aged 60-75 years with acute or convalescent COVID-19.

The chain employs TRBV29-1 and TRBJ1-2; TRBD1 is a possible D gene (5 bases). This CDR3 region has 18 residues. With 1 base removed from V and 3 bases from J, the gap between germline ends came to 24 bases. Per the germline V gene, CDR1 is SQVTM and CDR2 is ANQGSEA. The CDR3 sequence: CSVEGGRVPGRGYYGYTF. CDR3 in DNA: TGCAGCGTTGAAGGAGGGCGAGTCCCGGGACGGGGGTACTATGGCTACACCTTC.

This rearrangement joins TRBV30 to TRBJ1-1; D is possibly TRBD1 (6 bases). The CDR3 extends over 14 amino acids. Trimming left V 2 bases short and J 3 bases short, with 13 bases between. Germline V gene data show CDR1 as GTSNPN and CDR2 as SVGIG (reference sequence). The CDR3 region is CAWSTGPFDTEAFF. The CDR3 DNA is TGTGCCTGGAGTACAGGGCCATTTGACACTGAAGCTTTCTTT.

The J gene is TRBJ1-2, the V gene TRBV7-2; the match to TRBD1 covers 9 bases. V was pared by 6 bases and J by 5 bases, with 10 bases of the junction left unmatched. This CDR3 spans 15 amino acids. Germline V gene lookup returns CDR1 SGHTA and CDR2 FQGNSA. The CDR3 protein is CASSTDPDRGYGYTF. The CDR3 DNA reads as TGTGCCAGCAGTACTGACCCCGACAGGGGGTATGGCTACACCTTC.

The CDR3 region is CSVTRGAGSGTQYF. In DNA form, the CDR3 reads TGCAGCGTTACTCGGGGGGCGGGGTCGGGGACCCAGTACTTC. The chain is built from TRBV29-1 and TRBJ2-5; TRBD2 is a possible D gene (7 bases). The length of the CDR3 is 14 residues. Trimming left V 5 bases short and J 7 bases short, with 20 bases between. The germline V gene encodes CDR1 SQVTM and CDR2 ANQGSEA.

This chain links TRBV11-2 with TRBJ1-1; 9 nucleotides agree with TRBD1. V lost 5 bases and J lost 4; bases outside the gene matches: 8. CDR1 SGHAT and CDR2 FQNNGV come from the germline V gene. CDR3 length equals 15 residues. The CDR3 loop reads CASSGGGQGITEAFF. CDR3 nucleotides: TGTGCCAGCAGCGGAGGAGGACAGGGGATCACTGAAGCTTTCTTT.

This chain links TRBV27 with TRBJ2-2; 9 bases fit TRBD1. Germline CDR1 MNHEY, CDR2 SMNVEV (reference sequence). Trimming at V came to 3 bases and at J to 7 bases, leaving 3 bases not matched to a gene. The CDR3 totals 14 residues. CDR3 in amino acids: CASSFTGGYGELFF. CDR3 nucleotides: TGTGCCAGCAGTTTCACAGGGGGCTACGGGGAGCTGTTTTTT.

V is TRBV28 and J is TRBJ1-3; 11 bases fit TRBD1. V trimming: 2 bases; J trimming: 3 bases; junction bases outside the gene matches: 3. Germline CDR1 MDHEN, CDR2 SYDVKM. This CDR3 has 16 residues. CDR3 sequence reads: CASSLGQGASGNTIYF. The CDR3 DNA is TGTGCCAGCAGTTTAGGACAGGGGGCGAGTGGAAACACCATATATTTT.